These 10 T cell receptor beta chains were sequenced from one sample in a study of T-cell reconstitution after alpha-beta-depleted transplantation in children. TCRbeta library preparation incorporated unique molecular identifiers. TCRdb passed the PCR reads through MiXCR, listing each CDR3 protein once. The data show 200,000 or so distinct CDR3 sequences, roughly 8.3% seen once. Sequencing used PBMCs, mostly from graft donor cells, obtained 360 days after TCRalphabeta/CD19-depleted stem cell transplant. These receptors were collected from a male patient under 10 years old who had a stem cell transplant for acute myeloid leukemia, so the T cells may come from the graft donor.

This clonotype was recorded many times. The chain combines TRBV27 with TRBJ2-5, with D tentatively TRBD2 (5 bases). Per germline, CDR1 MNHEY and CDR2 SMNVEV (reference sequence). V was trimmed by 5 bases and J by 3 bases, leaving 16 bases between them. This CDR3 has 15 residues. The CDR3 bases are TGTGCCAGCAGTCTCTCTGGGCACGGGAAAGAGACCCAGTACTTC. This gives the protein CASSLSGHGKETQYF.

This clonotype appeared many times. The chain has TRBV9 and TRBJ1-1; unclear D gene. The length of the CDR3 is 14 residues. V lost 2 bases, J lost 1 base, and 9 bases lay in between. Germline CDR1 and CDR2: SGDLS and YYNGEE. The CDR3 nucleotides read TGTGCCAGCAGCGTGGACGGGAGGAACACTGAAGCTTTCTTT. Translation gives CASSVDGRNTEAFF.

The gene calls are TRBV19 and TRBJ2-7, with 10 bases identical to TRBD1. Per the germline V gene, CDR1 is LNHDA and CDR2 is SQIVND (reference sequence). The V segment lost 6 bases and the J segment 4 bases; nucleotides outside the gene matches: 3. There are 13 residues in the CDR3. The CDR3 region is CASSWTGGYEQYF. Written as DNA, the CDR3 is TGTGCCAGTAGCTGGACAGGGGGATACGAGCAGTACTTC.

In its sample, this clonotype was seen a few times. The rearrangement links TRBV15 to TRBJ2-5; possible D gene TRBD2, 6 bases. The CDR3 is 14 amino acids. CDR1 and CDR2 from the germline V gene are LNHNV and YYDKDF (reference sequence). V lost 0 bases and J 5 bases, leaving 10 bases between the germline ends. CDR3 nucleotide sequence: TGTGCCACCAGCAGAGAACTAGCCGGTGAGACCCAGTACTTC. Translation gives CATSRELAGETQYF. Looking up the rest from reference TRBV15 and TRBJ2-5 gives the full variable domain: DAMVIQNPRYQVTQFGKPVTLSCSQTLNHNVMYWYQQKSSQAPKLLFHYYDKDFNNEADTPDNFQSRRPNTSFCFLDIRSPGLGDTAMYLCATSRELAGETQYFGPGTRLLVL.

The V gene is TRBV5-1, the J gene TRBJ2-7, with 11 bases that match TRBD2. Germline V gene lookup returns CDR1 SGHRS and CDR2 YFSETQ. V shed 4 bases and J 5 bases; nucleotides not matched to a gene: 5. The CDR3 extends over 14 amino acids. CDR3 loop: CASSPTSGDDEQYV. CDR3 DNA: TGCGCCAGCAGCCCGACTAGCGGGGACGACGAGCAGTACGTC.

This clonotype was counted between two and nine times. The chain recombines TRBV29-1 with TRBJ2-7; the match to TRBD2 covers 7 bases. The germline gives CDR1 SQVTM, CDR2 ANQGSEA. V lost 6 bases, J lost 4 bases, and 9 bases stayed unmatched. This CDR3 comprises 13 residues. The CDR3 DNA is TGCAGCGTCTCCCGGGACTACCCATACGAGCAGTACTTC. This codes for CSVSRDYPYEQYF.

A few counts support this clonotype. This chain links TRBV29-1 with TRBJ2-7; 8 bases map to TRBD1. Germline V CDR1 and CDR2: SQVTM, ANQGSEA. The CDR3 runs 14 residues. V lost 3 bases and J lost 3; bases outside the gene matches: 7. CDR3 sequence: CSVDAGTGVYEQYF. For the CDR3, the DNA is TGCAGCGTTGATGCTGGGACAGGAGTCTACGAGCAGTACTTC.

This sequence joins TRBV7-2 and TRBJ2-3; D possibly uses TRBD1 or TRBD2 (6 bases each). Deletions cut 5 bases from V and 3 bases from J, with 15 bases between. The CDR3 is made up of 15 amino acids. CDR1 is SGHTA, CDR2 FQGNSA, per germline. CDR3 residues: CASSPSGQGTDTQYF. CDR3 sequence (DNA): TGTGCCAGCAGCCCCAGCGGGCAGGGGACAGATACGCAGTATTTT.

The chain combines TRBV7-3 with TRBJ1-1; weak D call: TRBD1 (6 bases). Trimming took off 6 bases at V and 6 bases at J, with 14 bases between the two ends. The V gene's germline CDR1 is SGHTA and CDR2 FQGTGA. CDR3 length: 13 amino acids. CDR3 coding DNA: TGTGCCAGCAGTCAGGACAGAAACTCTGAAGCTTTCTTT. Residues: CASSQDRNSEAFF.

The CDR3 nucleotides are TGTGCCAGCAGAGCTCGGGACGGTGCGAAATATTATAATTCACCCCTCCACTTT. This codes for CASRARDGAKYYNSPLHF. The chain employs TRBV12-3 or TRBV12-4 and TRBJ1-6, with D tentatively TRBD1 (5 bases). Trimming removed 6 bases at V and 4 bases at J, with 22 bases between. This CDR3 region has 18 residues.